The 8 T cell receptor beta chains below come from one sample, sequenced in a study of shared clonotypes between healthy human individuals. The naive CD8 fraction comprised CD45RO-negative cells positively selected for CCR7 and excluded terminally differentiated effector memory CD45RA+ cells. Sequenced by immunoSEQ multiplex PCR; TCRdb stores in-frame clones only, minus some. The sample consists of approximately 840,000 clones, 95% to 97% of them appearing once. Sequenced: naive CD8+ T cells sorted from blood. These TCRs come from a man aged 25-45 years in good health.

This clone was detected only once. This CDR3 is CASKRGGAYEQYF. The CDR3 DNA reads TGCGCCAGCAAAAGGGGGGGAGCCTACGAGCAGTACTTC. The chain has TRBV23-1 and TRBJ2-7; possible D gene TRBD2, 7 bases. TRBV23-1 is marked as an open reading frame, function uncertain. V dropped 7 bases and J dropped 2 bases, with 12 bases sitting between them. The CDR3 is 13 residues long.

The chain couples TRBV7-7 to TRBJ2-7, with TRBD2 matching 11 bases. The CDR3 loop spans 17 amino acids. V dropped 3 bases and J dropped 2; count of bases not matched to a gene: 9. Germline CDR1 reads SSHAT; CDR2 reads FNYEAQ (reference sequence). In DNA, the CDR3 is TGTGCCAGCAGCTTTGGGCCCACTAGCGGGAGTACCTACGAGCAGTACTTC. As protein: CASSFGPTSGSTYEQYF.

The J gene is TRBJ1-2, the V gene TRBV13; D remains ambiguous. V lost 5 bases and J lost 7, with 11 bases in between. The CDR3 totals 12 residues. Germline V gene data show CDR1 as PRHDT and CDR2 as FYEKMQ (reference sequence). CDR3 protein: CASSIIRSGYTF. The CDR3, as DNA: TGTGCCAGCAGCATTATACGATCTGGCTACACCTTC.

This sequence joins TRBV9 and TRBJ1-1; D not certain. The V end was cut by 3 bases, the J end by 0 bases, with 12 bases between. Germline V gives CDR1 SGDLS, CDR2 YYNGEE. There are 15 residues in the CDR3. In DNA, the CDR3 is TGTGCCAGCAGCGCTCTCAATGGTCTGAACACTGAAGCTTTCTTT. Protein: CASSALNGLNTEAFF.

The chain links TRBV5-4 to TRBJ2-3; TRBD2 might be the D (5 bases). CDR1 and CDR2 (germline): SGHNT, YYREEE (reference sequence). Trimming took off 2 bases at V and 14 bases at J, with 15 bases between the two ends. The CDR3 extends over 12 amino acids. CDR3 DNA: TGTGCCAGCAGCTTTGAATACCAGCGGCCGTATTTT. Protein: CASSFEYQRPYF.

The chain is built from TRBV21-1 and TRBJ2-7; TRBD2, the table's D call, lacks a check against the DNA. TRBV21-1 is recorded as a pseudogene. The CDR3 has 15 residues. CDR3 sequence (DNA): TGTGCCAGCAGTGGGAGGGGAGATTGGACCTACGAGCAGTACTTC. The encoded protein is CASSGRGDWTYEQYF.

The V and J genes are TRBV5-6 and TRBJ2-7; D gene uncertain. This CDR3 region has 13 residues. CDR1 SGHDT and CDR2 YYEEEE come from the germline V gene. The V gene lost 1 base and the J gene lost 1 base, with 6 bases spanning the gap. CDR3 sequence reads: CASSLLRSYEQYF. In DNA form, the CDR3 reads TGTGCCAGCAGCTTGCTACGGTCCTACGAGCAGTACTTC.

The V gene is TRBV9, the J gene TRBJ2-1; no clear D. Germline loops: CDR1 SGDLS, CDR2 YYNGEE. The V gene lost 2 bases and the J gene lost 5 bases, with 8 bases spanning the gap. This CDR3 has 13 residues. The CDR3 DNA is TGTGCCAGCAGCGTCGGCAGCGACAATGAGCAGTTCTTC. Its protein product is CASSVGSDNEQFF.